The 2 T cell receptor beta chains in this list originate from one sample, sequenced in a study of blood T cell repertoires in COVID-19. Measured with immunoSEQ multiplex PCR; TCRdb has only the in-frame clones, and not every one. Here the sample spans approximately 110,000 clones, about 82% being singletons. The specimen sequenced was peripheral blood. These TCRs come from a human donor in a cohort sampled during active COVID-19.

This clone was seen a single time. The chain is built from TRBV3-1 (or the pseudogene TRBV3-2) and TRBJ1-2; TRBD1 agrees at 11 bases. The CDR3 spans 16 residues. Trimming took 0 bases from V and 5 from J; bases not matched to a gene: 5. Germline CDR1 reads LGHDT; CDR2 reads YNNKEL (reference sequence). In DNA form, the CDR3 reads TGTGCCAGCAGCCAAGATTCGGGACAGGGGGTTTATGGCTACACCTTC. Protein sequence: CASSQDSGQGVYGYTF.

The V gene is TRBV19, the J gene TRBJ2-3; no definite D call. Trimming cost V 5 bases and J 0 bases, with 6 bases left between them. The CDR3 loop spans 13 amino acids. Germline assignment: CDR1 LNHDA and CDR2 SQIVND (reference sequence). The CDR3 sequence: CASSSESTDTQYF. In DNA, the CDR3 is TGTGCCAGTAGTTCCGAGAGCACAGATACGCAGTATTTT. Filled out from reference TRBV19 and TRBJ2-3, the complete variable domain reads DGGITQSPKYLFRKEGQNVTLSCEQNLNHDAMYWYRQDPGQGLRLIYYSQIVNDFQKGDIAEGYSVSREKKESFPLTVTSAQKNPTAFYLCASSSESTDTQYFGPGTRLTVL.